Each of the 18 T cell receptor beta chains below was sequenced from the same sample in a study of shared clonotypes between healthy human individuals. The repertoire was sequenced with immunoSEQ multiplex PCR; TCRdb's copy has only in-frame clones and lacks some. Altogether 2 million to 3 million clones are present, approximately 94% being singletons, with the ten largest covering 0.35% to 0.45%. Sequencing input: naive CD4+ T cells from PBMCs. Subset here: CD45RA+ positively selected. The receptor source for this set is a man aged 18 to 30 in good health. Some clones in this sample may be carry-over from other donors' samples.

For this clone: Other DNA sequences in the same sample also yield this CDR3. The chain employs TRBV27 and TRBJ2-2; D not certain. CDR1 is MNHEY and CDR2 is SMNVEV in the germline V gene (reference sequence). The CDR3 loop spans 12 amino acids. Trimming shortened V by 6 bases and J by 2 bases, and 4 bases separated the two germline ends. The CDR3 reads CASSYNTGELFF. The CDR3 coding sequence is TGTGCCAGCAGCTACAACACCGGGGAGCTGTTTTTT.

The genes are TRBV18 and TRBJ2-7; 9 positions match TRBD1. The germline CDR1 and CDR2 sequences are KGHSH and LQKENI. The CDR3 runs to 15 residues. V lost 2 bases and J lost 4; bases outside the gene matches: 6. DNA for the CDR3: TGTGCCAGCTCACCAGAGGGACAGGGTCGATACGAGCAGTACTTC. This translates into CASSPEGQGRYEQYF.

V gene TRBV7-9 combines with J gene TRBJ1-2; a possible D gene is TRBD1 (6 bases). V was clipped by 5 bases and J by 2 bases, with 27 bases between them. The germline V gene encodes CDR1 SEHNR and CDR2 FQNEAQ (reference sequence). The CDR3 consists of 19 residues. The CDR3 DNA reads TGTGCCAGCAGCCCCTCCCTTTTGGACAGCTACCTCTGGAACTATGGCTACACCTTC. It encodes CASSPSLLDSYLWNYGYTF.

This chain connects TRBV7-2 to TRBJ2-6, with D possibly matching TRBD1 (6 bases). V lost 4 bases, J lost 0 bases, and 10 bases lay in between. The CDR3 length is 16 residues. Looked up from germline, CDR1 is SGHTA and CDR2 is FQGNSA. The CDR3 protein is CASSSQGISGANVLTF. CDR3 nucleotide sequence: TGTGCCAGCAGCTCCCAGGGGATCTCTGGGGCCAACGTCCTGACTTTC.

V is TRBV11-1 and J is TRBJ2-5; 13 bases agree with TRBD2. The CDR3 has 18 residues. J was trimmed by 5 bases and V by 4 bases; bases with no gene match: 13. Per germline, CDR1 SGHAT and CDR2 FQDESV (reference sequence). CDR3 DNA sequence: TGTGCCAGCAGCTGGACTAGCGGGAGTGAAAGGTTTGGCGAGACCCAGTACTTC. Protein product: CASSWTSGSERFGETQYF.

This clone was counted between two and nine times. Within the sample, other DNA sequences also encode this same CDR3. This chain joins TRBV5-1 and TRBJ1-5, with TRBD1 as a possible D gene (5 bases). CDR3 length equals 13 residues. CDR1 is SGHRS and CDR2 is YFSETQ in the germline V gene. Trimming stripped 3 bases from V and 5 bases from J, with 9 bases between. The CDR3 spells CASSSQGDQPQHF. CDR3 nucleotide sequence: TGCGCCAGCAGCTCCCAGGGCGATCAGCCCCAGCATTTT.

V and J are TRBV7-8 and TRBJ2-5, with D maybe TRBD1 (8 bases). CDR1 and CDR2 from the germline V gene are SGHVS and FQNEAQ. Trimming removed 8 bases at V and 7 bases at J, with 26 bases between. This CDR3 is 16 amino acids long. Here the CDR3 DNA reads TGTGCCAGCCGCGGGGGCCTCCCAGGGGGCCAGGGGACCCAGTACTTC. It specifies CASRGGLPGGQGTQYF.

V is TRBV28 and J is TRBJ1-1; D perhaps matches TRBD1 (6 bases). V gave up 4 bases and J gave up 9 bases, with 12 bases separating them. The CDR3 sequence is 12 residues long. Germline-derived CDR1 and CDR2 are MDHEN and SYDVKM. The CDR3 DNA sequence: TGTGCCAGCAGTTCCCGGACAGCCCAAGCTTTCTTT. As protein: CASSSRTAQAFF.

This clone showed up just a few times. Other nucleotide sequences in the sample specify the same CDR3. The chain couples TRBV28 to TRBJ1-6; D not certain. Germline CDR1 is MDHEN and CDR2 is SYDVKM. The length of the CDR3 is 11 residues. Trimming took off 5 bases at V and 6 bases at J, with 2 bases between the two ends. The chain's CDR3 is CASSSNSPLHF. CDR3 DNA sequence: TGTGCCAGCAGTAGTAATTCACCCCTCCACTTT.

This clone was seen only once. The chain is built from TRBV28 and TRBJ1-2, with D unclear. Germline loops: CDR1 MDHEN, CDR2 SYDVKM. V was cut by 8 bases and J by 7 bases, with 17 bases left in between. There are 13 residues in the CDR3. The CDR3 protein is CASRKADAGGYTF. Here the CDR3 DNA reads TGTGCCAGCCGGAAGGCAGACGCTGGTGGCTACACCTTC.

J is TRBJ2-1 and V is TRBV9; 13 bases map to TRBD2. This CDR3 is built from 16 residues. Trimming removed 3 bases from V and 6 bases from J; junction bases left unmatched: 6. Germline V lookup: CDR1 SGDLS, CDR2 YYNGEE. The CDR3: CASSGPRLAGGNEQFF. DNA of the CDR3: TGTGCCAGCAGCGGACCGCGACTAGCGGGAGGCAATGAGCAGTTCTTC.

The CDR3 DNA is TGTGCCAGCAGCTTATATCTCACAGATACGCAGTATTTT. This encodes CASSLYLTDTQYF. The chain uses TRBV7-9 and TRBJ2-3; D is undetermined. The germline gives CDR1 SEHNR, CDR2 FQNEAQ (reference sequence). Trimming cost V 2 bases and J 2 bases, with 5 bases left between them. This CDR3 region has 13 residues. Combining the CDR3 with reference TRBV7-9 and TRBJ2-3 gives the whole variable domain DTGVSQNPRHKITKRGQNVTFRCDPISEHNRLYWYRQTLGQGPEFLTYFQNEAQLEKSRLLSDRFSAERPKGSFSTLEIQRTEQGDSAMYLCASSLYLTDTQYFGPGTRLTVL.

On this clone itself: Distinct nucleotide sequences in the sample also encode this CDR3. The chain has TRBV28 and TRBJ2-7; 8 bases are shared with TRBD2. The CDR3 sequence is 14 residues long. V dropped 5 bases and J dropped 2; count of bases not matched to a gene: 5. Germline lookup yields CDR1 MDHEN and CDR2 SYDVKM. CDR3: CASSGSGRAYEQYF. In DNA, the CDR3 is TGTGCCAGCAGTGGGAGCGGGAGAGCCTACGAGCAGTACTTC.

As for this clone: At the DNA level, this CDR3 is encoded by other sequences in the same sample as well. The chain is built from TRBV5-1 and TRBJ2-5, with 11 bases identical to TRBD2. CDR3 size: 14 residues. Germline CDR1 reads SGHRS; CDR2 reads YFSETQ. V was clipped by 4 bases and J by 4 bases; unmatched bases: 3. The CDR3 reads CASSAGLAGETQYF. CDR3 coding DNA: TGCGCCAGCAGCGCAGGACTAGCGGGAGAGACCCAGTACTTC.

The count of this clone is one. This specimen includes other DNA sequences encoding the same CDR3. V usage is TRBV19 and J usage is TRBJ2-5; the D is unclear. V gave up 1 base and J gave up 5 bases, with 11 bases separating them. The CDR3 spans 14 residues. Looked up from germline, CDR1 is LNHDA and CDR2 is SQIVND (reference sequence). The CDR3 spells CASSIGAGVETQYF. The CDR3 DNA reads TGTGCCAGTAGTATAGGGGCAGGCGTGGAGACCCAGTACTTC.

This clone was observed a single time. The rearrangement joins TRBV5-6 to TRBJ1-2; the match to TRBD1 covers 7 bases. The CDR3 sequence is 13 residues long. Trimming at V came to 4 bases and at J to 3 bases, leaving 3 bases not matched to a gene. In germline, CDR1 is SGHDT, CDR2 YYEEEE. The CDR3: CASSPTGYYGYTF. The CDR3 coding sequence is TGTGCCAGCAGCCCGACAGGGTACTATGGCTACACCTTC.

V gene TRBV6-1 combines with J gene TRBJ1-5; TRBD1 matches 7 bases. The CDR3 is 16 amino acids. Germline loops: CDR1 MNHNS, CDR2 SASEGT. J gave up 7 bases and V 4 bases, and 13 bases lay outside the gene matches. For the CDR3, the DNA is TGTGCCAGCAGTGTAGAACGACAGGGTCAAGGCCAGCCCCAGCATTTT. It codes for CASSVERQGQGQPQHF.

The chain couples TRBV10-3 to TRBJ2-1, with D tentatively TRBD1 or TRBD2 (5 bases each). The CDR3 runs to 15 residues. The V end lost 0 bases, the J end lost 8 bases, and 14 bases lay between the germline ends. Germline V gene lookup returns CDR1 ENHRY and CDR2 SYGVKD. The CDR3, as DNA: TGTGCCATCAGTGAGTCCGGGACCAGCGAGGATGAGCAGTTCTTC. This translates into CAISESGTSEDEQFF.